The 28 T cell receptor beta chains below come from one sample, sequenced in a study of blood T cell repertoires in COVID-19. Profiling relied on immunoSEQ multiplex PCR, and the TCRdb table lists in-frame clones only, not all of them. This repertoire shows 40,000 to 50,000 clones, approximately 86% found once; its top ten account for just over 3%. The sequenced sample consisted of PBMCs or T cells enriched from blood (not recorded which). These receptors were collected from a woman aged 45-59 years who had recovered from COVID-19.

The chain links TRBV5-1 to TRBJ1-1, with 8 bases fitting TRBD1. The CDR3 spans 12 residues. V lost 7 bases to trimming and J lost 7 bases; unmatched junction nucleotides: 6. Germline loops: CDR1 SGHRS, CDR2 YFSETQ. In nucleotides, the CDR3 is TGCGCCAGCCGACAGGGGTGGGATGAAGCTTTCTTT. Translated: CASRQGWDEAFF.

The J gene is TRBJ1-6, the V gene TRBV7-3; D is undetermined. The CDR3 loop spans 14 amino acids. Germline V gene sequence: CDR1 SGHTA, CDR2 FQGTGA. V shed 5 bases and J shed 7 bases, with 12 bases lying between them. The CDR3 is CASSLGNQNSPLHF. The CDR3 DNA follows: TGTGCCAGCAGCCTAGGAAATCAGAATTCACCCCTCCACTTT.

This clone appeared once. The genes are TRBV19 and TRBJ2-2, with TRBD2 matching over 11 bases. Germline loops: CDR1 LNHDA, CDR2 SQIVND (reference sequence). CDR3 length equals 16 residues. V lost 6 bases, J lost 5 bases, and 8 bases stayed unmatched. The CDR3 loop is CASRSSGRSGTGELFF. CDR3 nucleotide sequence: TGTGCCAGTAGGTCTAGCGGGAGGTCGGGAACCGGGGAGCTGTTTTTT.

CDR3 sequence reads: CASSILAGGHQYF. CDR3 DNA sequence: TGTGCCAGTAGTATCCTAGCGGGGGGTCACCAGTACTTC. The chain uses TRBV19 and TRBJ2-7; the match to TRBD2 covers 11 bases. The CDR3 sequence is 13 residues long. V shed 3 bases, J shed 10 bases, and the junction held 5 bases outside the gene matches. CDR1 and CDR2 (germline): LNHDA, SQIVND (reference sequence).

The chain carries TRBV7-2 and TRBJ2-3; possibly TRBD2 for D (5 bases). CDR1 is SGHTA and CDR2 is FQGNSA in the germline V gene. V dropped 1 base and J dropped 6 bases, with 11 bases sitting between them. The CDR3 loop spans 14 amino acids. CDR3 DNA sequence: TGTGCCAGCAGCTTAGGGCTAGCAACGGATACGCAGTATTTT. Translated: CASSLGLATDTQYF.

This clone is a singleton in its sample. This chain links TRBV6-5 with TRBJ2-5, with 7 bases lining up with TRBD1. The germline V gene encodes CDR1 MNHEY and CDR2 SVGAGI. This CDR3 is 13 amino acids long. Losses at the gene ends were 5 bases for V and 2 bases for J; bases not matched to a gene: 2. Here the CDR3 DNA reads TGTGCCAGCAGTAAGGGACAGCAAGAGACCCAGTACTTC. It specifies CASSKGQQETQYF.

The J gene is TRBJ1-5, the V gene TRBV29-1; D gene ambiguous. V gave up 4 bases and J gave up 0 bases, with 10 bases separating them. From germline, CDR1 is SQVTM and CDR2 ANQGSEA. This CDR3 is 14 amino acids long. CDR3 protein: CSVVLGNSNQPQHF. The CDR3 nucleotides are TGCAGCGTTGTCCTAGGTAATAGCAATCAGCCCCAGCATTTT.

V gene TRBV30 combines with J gene TRBJ1-5, with D tentatively TRBD1 (6 bases). V was trimmed by 6 bases and J by 4 bases, leaving 19 bases between them. This CDR3 has 15 residues. Germline lookup yields CDR1 GTSNPN and CDR2 SVGIG (reference sequence). The CDR3 is CACSPLGTPNQPQHF. CDR3 bases: TGTGCCTGTAGCCCTCTCGGGACACCAAATCAGCCCCAGCATTTT.

V and J are TRBV4-2 and TRBJ1-1; D not certain. V lost 0 bases to trimming and J lost 5 bases, with 13 bases between them. CDR3 size: 15 residues. Germline V lookup: CDR1 LGHNA, CDR2 YNFKEQ. In DNA, the CDR3 is TGTGCCAGCAGCCAAGAGACGCGGTCGCAGACTGAAGCTTTCTTT. This codes for CASSQETRSQTEAFF.

This clone appeared a few times. This sequence joins TRBV6-5 and TRBJ2-7; 8 bases line up with TRBD2. Germline V gives CDR1 MNHEY, CDR2 SVGAGI. V was pared by 2 bases and J by 7 bases, with 10 bases of the junction left unmatched. The CDR3 consists of 15 residues. The CDR3 protein is CASSYKAGAQGEQYF. CDR3 sequence (DNA): TGTGCCAGCAGTTACAAAGCGGGAGCCCAGGGGGAGCAGTACTTC.

The J gene is TRBJ2-1, the V gene TRBV7-9; 9 nucleotides align to TRBD2. The CDR3 is 13 residues long. From germline, CDR1 is SEHNR and CDR2 FQNEAQ (reference sequence). V lost 7 bases and J lost 6; bases outside the gene matches: 4. The CDR3 nucleotides read TGTGCCAGCACCTCGGGACTAGCCAATGAGCAGTTCTTC. Protein sequence: CASTSGLANEQFF.

CDR3 region: CASSQGMEGNYGYTF. In nucleotides, the CDR3 is TGTGCCAGCAGCCAAGGGATGGAGGGCAACTATGGCTACACCTTC. The chain combines TRBV3-1 (or the pseudogene TRBV3-2) with TRBJ1-2, with unresolved D. CDR1 and CDR2 from the germline V gene are LGHDT and YNNKEL (reference sequence). V was pared by 1 base and J by 2 bases, with 11 bases between. CDR3 length equals 15 residues.

The CDR3 protein is CASSFPGVSPLHF. For the CDR3, the DNA is TGTGCCAGCAGCTTCCCAGGGGTTTCACCCCTCCACTTT. J is TRBJ1-6 and V is TRBV5-4; D is perhaps TRBD1 (6 bases). This CDR3 has 13 amino acids. The germline V gene encodes CDR1 SGHNT and CDR2 YYREEE (reference sequence). The V gene lost 2 bases and the J gene lost 9 bases, with 9 bases spanning the gap.

This clone has a single count. This chain joins TRBV6-5 and TRBJ1-5, with TRBD1 as a possible D gene (6 bases). From germline, CDR1 is MNHEY and CDR2 SVGAGI. This CDR3 has 16 residues. V lost 2 bases, J lost 9 bases, and 20 bases lay in between. The CDR3 sequence: CASSYLGDTELPPQHF. The CDR3 region has the DNA TGTGCCAGCAGTTACCTCGGGGACACCGAACTCCCGCCCCAGCATTTT.

The chain has TRBV18 and TRBJ1-2; TRBD1 aligns across 7 bases. Germline V gene sequence: CDR1 KGHSH, CDR2 LQKENI. The ends lost 3 bases at V and 3 bases at J; junction bases unmatched: 7. The CDR3 spans 15 residues. Here the CDR3 DNA reads TGTGCCAGCTCACCCGGACCCCAGGGGGACTATGGCTACACCTTC. Amino acids: CASSPGPQGDYGYTF.

The chain recombines TRBV28 with TRBJ2-4; 8 bases line up with TRBD2. The CDR3 totals 16 residues. Trimming cost V 4 bases and J 0 bases; bases outside gene matches: 5. Germline CDR1 and CDR2: MDHEN and SYDVKM. The CDR3 reads CASSSGGSLAKNIQYF. The DNA of the CDR3 is TGTGCCAGCAGTTCGGGGGGGAGTTTAGCCAAAAACATTCAGTACTTC.

V is TRBV7-9 and J is TRBJ1-5; a weak D match, TRBD1 (6 bases). Germline V lookup: CDR1 SEHNR, CDR2 FQNEAQ (reference sequence). V was trimmed by 4 bases and J by 4 bases, leaving 14 bases between them. The CDR3 consists of 15 residues. The CDR3 DNA reads as TGTGCCAGCAGCTCAGCGACAGGAGATAATCAGCCCCAGCATTTT. Protein sequence: CASSSATGDNQPQHF.

This sequence joins TRBV5-5 and TRBJ1-3; D gene uncertain. V was trimmed by 6 bases and J by 0 bases, leaving 13 bases between them. Germline lookup yields CDR1 SGHKS and CDR2 YYEKEE (reference sequence). The CDR3 has 15 amino acids. The CDR3 DNA sequence: TGTGCCAGCACCCGGGAAGGGCGCTCTGGAAACACCATATATTTT. This translates into CASTREGRSGNTIYF. Full variable domain (missing parts from reference TRBV5-5 and TRBJ1-3): DAGVTQSPTHLIKTRGQQVTLRCSPISGHKSVSWYQQVLGQGPQFIFQYYEKEERGRGNFPDRFSARQFPNYSSELNVNALLLGDSALYLCASTREGRSGNTIYFGEGSWLTVV.

The chain is built from TRBV5-4 and TRBJ2-3; TRBD1 aligns across 7 bases. CDR1 and CDR2 (germline): SGHNT, YYREEE (reference sequence). J gave up 5 bases and V 6 bases, and 12 bases lay outside the gene matches. The CDR3 has 15 amino acids. CDR3 nucleotide sequence: TGTGCCAGCACCCTCCAAGGGGGCGGTAGAGATACGCAGTATTTT. As protein: CASTLQGGGRDTQYF.

This clone was counted between two and nine times. The gene calls are TRBV6-6 and TRBJ1-1; 7 bases are shared with TRBD1. In germline, CDR1 is MNHNY, CDR2 SVGAGI (reference sequence). The CDR3 has 15 residues. After removal of 3 bases from V and 2 bases from J, the junction contained 6 bases not matched to a gene. This CDR3 reads CASSYVRQGNTEAFF. The CDR3 nucleotides read TGTGCCAGCAGTTATGTTCGACAGGGTAACACTGAAGCTTTCTTT.

This clone was seen once. V and J are TRBV2 and TRBJ1-5, with D uncertain. CDR1 is SNHLY and CDR2 is FYNNEI in the germline V gene. CDR3 length: 13 residues. The V and J ends lost 8 bases and 2 bases respectively, with 10 bases between them. CDR3 in amino acids: CASSVRGNQPQHF. The CDR3 DNA follows: TGTGCCAGCTCGGTCCGCGGCAATCAGCCCCAGCATTTT.

This chain uses TRBV4-3 with TRBJ2-3, with TRBD2 as a possible D gene (6 bases). This CDR3 comprises 16 residues. The V gene lost 4 bases and the J gene lost 3 bases, with 17 bases spanning the gap. Germline assignment: CDR1 LGHNA and CDR2 YSLEER. The CDR3 region has the DNA TGCGCCAGCAGCCTTGGACTACCTCCGGGTACAGATACGCAGTATTTT. This encodes CASSLGLPPGTDTQYF.

V usage is TRBV11-2 and J usage is TRBJ2-5, with a possible D match to TRBD2 (6 bases). CDR1 is SGHAT and CDR2 is FQNNGV in the germline V gene. The CDR3 spans 16 residues. Trimming pared 1 base from V and 2 bases from J, leaving 14 bases between. The CDR3: CASSLVGPGLQETQYF. The DNA for the CDR3 is TGTGCCAGCAGCTTAGTAGGACCGGGACTGCAAGAGACCCAGTACTTC.

This clone was observed a handful of times. The chain carries TRBV28 and TRBJ2-7, with D possibly TRBD2 on 5 matching bases. The CDR3 extends over 15 amino acids. V was clipped by 3 bases and J by 5 bases, with 17 bases between them. From germline, CDR1 is MDHEN and CDR2 SYDVKM. This chain's CDR3 is CASSFRTPTTDEQYF. The CDR3 DNA follows: TGTGCCAGCAGTTTCAGGACTCCAACGACCGACGAGCAGTACTTC.

This clone was observed once. V and J are TRBV12-3 or TRBV12-4 and TRBJ1-2; unclear D gene. Trimming removed 6 bases from V and 7 bases from J, with 12 bases in between. CDR3 size: 12 residues. The CDR3 loop reads CASSSGDVGYTF. The CDR3 coding sequence is TGTGCCAGCAGCAGCGGGGATGTTGGCTACACCTTC.

This chain joins TRBV18 and TRBJ2-5; D not resolved. The CDR3 length is 15 residues. Germline CDR1 reads KGHSH; CDR2 reads LQKENI. The V gene lost 6 bases and the J gene lost 2 bases, with 16 bases spanning the gap. CDR3 sequence reads: CASSPSGGSQETQYF. The CDR3 nucleotides are TGTGCCAGCTCCCCGAGTGGCGGATCACAAGAGACCCAGTACTTC.

The rearrangement links TRBV2 to TRBJ2-3; TRBD1 aligns across 7 bases. CDR3 length equals 14 residues. Per the germline V gene, CDR1 is SNHLY and CDR2 is FYNNEI. The V and J ends lost 7 bases and 0 bases, in that order; junction bases with no gene match: 4. CDR3 in amino acids: CASKGAISTDTQYF. In DNA, the CDR3 is TGTGCCAGCAAGGGGGCTATCAGCACAGATACGCAGTATTTT.

The chain has TRBV4-2 and TRBJ2-2, with 12 bases fitting TRBD2. From germline, CDR1 is LGHNA and CDR2 YNFKEQ. V was pared by 1 base and J by 5 bases, with 5 bases of the junction left unmatched. This CDR3 spans 17 amino acids. CDR3 amino acids: CASSQGGLAGLTGELFF. The CDR3, as DNA: TGTGCCAGCAGCCAAGGAGGACTAGCGGGACTGACCGGGGAGCTGTTTTTT.